These 23 T cell receptor beta chains came from one sample sequenced in a study of blood T cell repertoires in COVID-19. Sequenced by immunoSEQ multiplex PCR; TCRdb stores in-frame clones only, minus some. The sample lists some 380,000 clones, around 90% occurring once. The sequenced material came from PBMCs or T cells enriched from blood (not recorded which). Receptor source: a woman aged 40-49 years with acute COVID-19.

This sequence joins TRBV13 and TRBJ2-3; 14 nucleotides match TRBD2. The CDR3 has 17 residues. V gave up 5 bases and J gave up 2 bases; unmatched junction bases: 6. The V gene's germline CDR1 is PRHDT and CDR2 FYEKMQ (reference sequence). CDR3 sequence reads: CASSLWTSGGYTDTQYF. The CDR3 bases are TGTGCCAGCAGCCTCTGGACTAGCGGGGGGTACACAGATACGCAGTATTTT.

This chain connects TRBV19 to TRBJ2-7; D is possibly TRBD1 (6 bases). This CDR3 spans 14 amino acids. Trimming cost V 3 bases and J 2 bases, with 11 bases left between them. Germline assignment: CDR1 LNHDA and CDR2 SQIVND (reference sequence). CDR3 sequence reads: CASSIIGQPYEQYF. The DNA for the CDR3 is TGTGCCAGTAGTATTATCGGACAGCCCTACGAGCAGTACTTC.

The chain employs TRBV5-1 and TRBJ1-5, with 7 bases identical to TRBD1. CDR1 is SGHRS, CDR2 YFSETQ, per germline. Trimming at V came to 0 bases and at J to 3 bases, leaving 3 bases not matched to a gene. This CDR3 has 15 residues. The CDR3, as DNA: TGCGCCAGCAGCTTGGATGGACAGGCCAATCAGCCCCAGCATTTT. It yields the protein CASSLDGQANQPQHF.

The rearrangement links TRBV7-7 to TRBJ2-5, with a weak D call TRBD2 (6 bases). V dropped 5 bases and J dropped 4 bases, with 20 bases sitting between them. CDR1 and CDR2 from the germline V gene are SSHAT and FNYEAQ (reference sequence). This CDR3 is built from 16 residues. CDR3: CASSIQGTLGPETQYF. Here the CDR3 DNA reads TGTGCCAGCAGCATCCAAGGGACTTTGGGCCCAGAGACCCAGTACTTC.

The chain carries TRBV7-9 and TRBJ2-5, with a possible D match to TRBD2 (5 bases). The CDR3 consists of 13 residues. Germline loops: CDR1 SEHNR, CDR2 FQNEAQ (reference sequence). The V end lost 5 bases, the J end lost 0 bases, and 7 bases lay between the germline ends. The CDR3 region is CASSPGYQETQYF. The DNA of the CDR3 is TGTGCCAGCAGCCCGGGGTACCAAGAGACCCAGTACTTC.

The gene calls are TRBV30 and TRBJ1-6; 7 bases line up with TRBD1. After removal of 3 bases from V and 4 bases from J, the junction contained 3 bases not matched to a gene. Germline V lookup: CDR1 GTSNPN, CDR2 SVGIG (reference sequence). The CDR3 is 14 amino acids. The CDR3 region has the DNA TGTGCCTGGAGCCCGGGACAGTATAATTCACCCCTCCACTTT. It yields the protein CAWSPGQYNSPLHF.

CDR3 DNA sequence: TGTGCCAGCAGTTATGGACAGGGGGCTACCTACGAGCAGTACTTC. It is translated as CASSYGQGATYEQYF. The chain has TRBV6-5 and TRBJ2-7, with 11 nucleotides matching TRBD1. V was pared by 3 bases and J by 2 bases, with 3 bases of the junction left unmatched. The CDR3 sequence is 15 residues long. Per germline, CDR1 MNHEY and CDR2 SVGAGI.

The chain is built from TRBV9 and TRBJ2-3, with 8 nucleotides matching TRBD2. The CDR3 has 15 amino acids. V was pared by 0 bases and J by 10 bases, with 10 bases of the junction left unmatched. From germline, CDR1 is SGDLS and CDR2 YYNGEE. CDR3: CASSVATSGGTPQYF. As DNA, the CDR3 is TGTGCCAGCAGCGTAGCTACGAGCGGGGGAACCCCGCAGTATTTT.

This chain links TRBV5-1 with TRBJ1-2; 9 bases align to TRBD1. Trimming at V came to 0 bases and at J to 7 bases, leaving 7 bases not matched to a gene. Germline V gene lookup returns CDR1 SGHRS and CDR2 YFSETQ. CDR3 length: 15 amino acids. The DNA of the CDR3 is TGCGCCAGCAGCTTGGATTTGGGGACAGGGTCTGGCTACACCTTC. Translated: CASSLDLGTGSGYTF.

Here the CDR3 reads CASSEYFGQADNYEQYF. CDR3 nucleotides: TGTGCCAGCAGTGAATATTTCGGCCAAGCGGATAACTACGAGCAGTACTTC. The chain joins TRBV25-1 to TRBJ2-7; D possibly corresponds to TRBD2 (5 bases). Trimming cost V 0 bases and J 3 bases, with 18 bases left between them. Germline lookup yields CDR1 MGHDK and CDR2 SYGVNS. This CDR3 is 17 amino acids long.

The V call is TRBV12-5, the J call TRBJ2-5, with 9 bases aligning to TRBD1. Germline V gives CDR1 LGHNT, CDR2 FRNRAP. CDR3 length equals 12 residues. V was pared by 6 bases and J by 5 bases, with 1 base of the junction left unmatched. The CDR3 reads CASGDRGETQYF. The DNA of the CDR3 is TGTGCTAGTGGGGACAGGGGTGAGACCCAGTACTTC.

This clone has a single count. CDR3 in DNA: TGCGCCAGCAGCTTAACGGGACAGGGGGCGACAGATACGCAGTATTTT. Translation: CASSLTGQGATDTQYF. This sequence joins TRBV5-1 and TRBJ2-3; 12 bases fit TRBD1. Germline CDR1 reads SGHRS; CDR2 reads YFSETQ. The CDR3 spans 16 residues. V shed 2 bases and J 3 bases; nucleotides not matched to a gene: 4.

This rearrangement joins TRBV18 to TRBJ1-2; TRBD1 matches 9 bases. V lost 6 bases and J lost 8; bases outside the gene matches: 13. This CDR3 has 15 amino acids. The V gene's germline CDR1 is KGHSH and CDR2 LQKENI. The CDR3 sequence is CASSASRDREGGYTF. The CDR3 DNA reads as TGTGCCAGCTCCGCGTCCCGGGACAGGGAAGGCGGCTACACCTTC.

DNA of the CDR3: TGTGCCAGCAGCCAAGCCCTATGGAATTCACCCCTCCACTTT. Its translation: CASSQALWNSPLHF. This chain uses TRBV14 with TRBJ1-6; D gene unclear. The CDR3 spans 14 residues. Trimming removed 1 base at V and 7 bases at J, with 8 bases between. Per germline, CDR1 SGHDN and CDR2 FVKESK.

The chain couples TRBV12-3 or TRBV12-4 to TRBJ1-1, with a tentative D call TRBD1 (6 bases). The CDR3 spans 13 residues. V gave up 5 bases and J gave up 6 bases, with 13 bases separating them. The CDR3 nucleotides are TGTGCCAGCAGTCCGCGGACAGACGCTGAAGCTTTCTTT. Its protein is CASSPRTDAEAFF.

This chain joins TRBV12-3 or TRBV12-4 and TRBJ1-1; D is uncertain. The CDR3 loop spans 13 amino acids. Trimming pared 8 bases from V and 6 bases from J, leaving 16 bases between. The CDR3 region is CASRSQAWSEAFF. The CDR3 nucleotides read TGTGCCAGCCGCTCCCAGGCGTGGTCTGAAGCTTTCTTT.

This chain links TRBV2 with TRBJ1-6; the D gene is possibly TRBD1 (6 bases). This CDR3 is built from 14 residues. Deletions cut 8 bases from V and 9 bases from J, with 17 bases between. Germline loops: CDR1 SNHLY, CDR2 FYNNEI. The CDR3 is CASQGTPSGSPLHF. CDR3 sequence (DNA): TGTGCCAGCCAAGGGACACCTTCAGGTTCACCCCTCCACTTT.

Comments on this clone: One end of the junction fails to match germline, which may point to a read error. The chain uses TRBV5-5 and TRBJ2-5, with 9 bases matching TRBD1. The CDR3 has 15 residues. Germline-derived CDR1 and CDR2 are SGHKS and YYEKEE (reference sequence). CDR3 sequence: CASSLARGQGLQNHF. The DNA for the CDR3 is TGTGCCAGCAGCTTGGCCAGGGGACAGGGCCTACAAAACCACTTC.

This sequence joins TRBV2 and TRBJ2-7; 7 nucleotides align to TRBD1. Germline CDR1 and CDR2: SNHLY and FYNNEI. Unmatched junction bases numbered 11, after V lost 6 bases and J lost 0 bases. This CDR3 is built from 16 residues. The CDR3 nucleotides read TGTGCCAGCAGCCCGGGGCCCGGGACAGACTCCTACGAGCAGTACTTC. It specifies CASSPGPGTDSYEQYF.

This chain's CDR3 is CSVFAPVFPVNTEAFF. The CDR3 DNA reads as TGCAGCGTTTTTGCTCCGGTTTTCCCGGTGAACACTGAAGCTTTCTTT. V gene TRBV29-1 combines with J gene TRBJ1-1, with D uncertain. The germline V gene has CDR1 SQVTM and CDR2 ANQGSEA. The CDR3 is 16 residues long. V was shortened by 5 bases and J by 0 bases, with 19 bases between the two germline ends.

The sample holds a few counts of this clone. This chain joins TRBV5-1 and TRBJ1-2, with 9 positions matching TRBD1. From germline, CDR1 is SGHRS and CDR2 YFSETQ. V lost 0 bases to trimming and J lost 9 bases; unmatched junction nucleotides: 6. The CDR3 extends over 14 amino acids. The CDR3 spells CASSLVTGGDRYTF. The CDR3 nucleotides read TGCGCCAGCAGCTTGGTTACAGGGGGCGATCGCTACACCTTC.

The V call is TRBV19, the J call TRBJ1-4; maybe TRBD1 (6 bases). Trimming cost V 5 bases and J 7 bases, with 17 bases left between them. Per germline, CDR1 LNHDA and CDR2 SQIVND (reference sequence). The CDR3 extends over 15 amino acids. CDR3 nucleotide sequence: TGTGCCAGTAGTGAGAGCCCAGGGGCAGGTGAAAAACTGTTTTTT. Protein sequence: CASSESPGAGEKLFF. The full variable domain, rest sourced from reference TRBV19 and TRBJ1-4, is DGGITQSPKYLFRKEGQNVTLSCEQNLNHDAMYWYRQDPGQGLRLIYYSQIVNDFQKGDIAEGYSVSREKKESFPLTVTSAQKNPTAFYLCASSESPGAGEKLFFGSGTQLSVL.

The V gene is TRBV10-3, the J gene TRBJ2-1; TRBD2 matches at 14 bases. After removal of 2 bases from V and 8 bases from J, the junction contained 5 bases not matched to a gene. The CDR3 is 16 residues long. CDR1 and CDR2 (germline): ENHRY, SYGVKD. The chain's CDR3 is CAISEPGLAGGDEQFF. Written as DNA, the CDR3 is TGTGCCATCAGTGAGCCAGGACTAGCGGGGGGCGATGAGCAGTTCTTC.